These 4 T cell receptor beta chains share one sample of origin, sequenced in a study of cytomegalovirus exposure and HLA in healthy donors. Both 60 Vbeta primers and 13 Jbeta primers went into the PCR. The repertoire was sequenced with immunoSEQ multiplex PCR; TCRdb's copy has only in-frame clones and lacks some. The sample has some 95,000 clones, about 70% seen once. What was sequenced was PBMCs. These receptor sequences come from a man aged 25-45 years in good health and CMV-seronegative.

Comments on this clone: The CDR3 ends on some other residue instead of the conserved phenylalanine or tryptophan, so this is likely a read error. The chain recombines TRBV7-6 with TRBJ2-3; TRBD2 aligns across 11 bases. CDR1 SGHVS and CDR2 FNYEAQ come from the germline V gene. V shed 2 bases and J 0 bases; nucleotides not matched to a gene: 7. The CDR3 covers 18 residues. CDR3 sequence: CASSLRASGGLSTDTQYV. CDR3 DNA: TGTGCCAGCAGCTTACGGGCTAGCGGGGGGCTTAGCACAGATACGCAGTATGTT.

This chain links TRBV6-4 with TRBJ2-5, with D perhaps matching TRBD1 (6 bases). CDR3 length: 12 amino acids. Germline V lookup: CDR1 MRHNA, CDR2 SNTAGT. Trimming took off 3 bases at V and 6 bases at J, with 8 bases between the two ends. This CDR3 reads CASSEDRQTQYF. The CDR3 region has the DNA TGTGCCAGCAGTGAAGACAGGCAGACCCAGTACTTC.

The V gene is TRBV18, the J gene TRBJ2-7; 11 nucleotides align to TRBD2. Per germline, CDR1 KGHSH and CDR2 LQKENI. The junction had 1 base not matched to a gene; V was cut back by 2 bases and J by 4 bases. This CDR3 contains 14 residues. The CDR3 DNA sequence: TGTGCCAGCTCACCAGGGACTAGCGGTTACGAGCAGTACTTC. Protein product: CASSPGTSGYEQYF.

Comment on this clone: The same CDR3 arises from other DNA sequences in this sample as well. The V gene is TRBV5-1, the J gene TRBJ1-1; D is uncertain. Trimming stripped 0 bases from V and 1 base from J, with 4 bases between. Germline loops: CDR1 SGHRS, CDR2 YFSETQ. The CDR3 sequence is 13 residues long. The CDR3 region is CASSLAGNTEAFF. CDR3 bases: TGCGCCAGCAGCTTGGCAGGGAACACTGAAGCTTTCTTT.